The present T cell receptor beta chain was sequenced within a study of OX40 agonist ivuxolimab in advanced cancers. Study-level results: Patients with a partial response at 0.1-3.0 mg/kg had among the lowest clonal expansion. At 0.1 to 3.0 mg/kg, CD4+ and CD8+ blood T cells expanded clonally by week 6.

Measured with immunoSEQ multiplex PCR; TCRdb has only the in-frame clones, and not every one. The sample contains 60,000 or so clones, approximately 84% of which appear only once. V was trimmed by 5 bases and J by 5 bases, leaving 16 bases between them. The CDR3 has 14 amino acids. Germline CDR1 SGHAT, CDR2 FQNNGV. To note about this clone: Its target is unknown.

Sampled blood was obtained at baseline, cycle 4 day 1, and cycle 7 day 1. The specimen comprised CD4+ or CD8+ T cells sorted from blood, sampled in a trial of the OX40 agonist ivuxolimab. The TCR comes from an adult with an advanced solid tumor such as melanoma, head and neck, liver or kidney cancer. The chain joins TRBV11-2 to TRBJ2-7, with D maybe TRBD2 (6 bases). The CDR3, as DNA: TGTGCCAGCAGCGGCGGGATCGCATTAAACGAGCAGTACTTC. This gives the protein CASSGGIALNEQYF.